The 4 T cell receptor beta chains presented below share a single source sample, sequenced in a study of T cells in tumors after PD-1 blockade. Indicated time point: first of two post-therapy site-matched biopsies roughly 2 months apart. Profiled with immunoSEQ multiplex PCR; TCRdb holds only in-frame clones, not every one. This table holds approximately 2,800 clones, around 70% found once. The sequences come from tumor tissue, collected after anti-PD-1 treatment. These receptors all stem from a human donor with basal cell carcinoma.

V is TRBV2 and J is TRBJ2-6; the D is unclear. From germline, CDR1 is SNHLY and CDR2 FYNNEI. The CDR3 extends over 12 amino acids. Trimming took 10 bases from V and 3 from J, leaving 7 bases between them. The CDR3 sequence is CATRDGANVLTF. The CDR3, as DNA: TGTGCCACTAGGGATGGGGCCAACGTCCTGACTTTC.

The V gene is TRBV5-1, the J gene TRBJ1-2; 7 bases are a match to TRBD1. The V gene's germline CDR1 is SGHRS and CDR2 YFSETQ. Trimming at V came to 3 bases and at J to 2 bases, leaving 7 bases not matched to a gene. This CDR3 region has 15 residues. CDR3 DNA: TGCGCCAGCAGCTCCATTCAGGGACAGAACTATGGCTACACCTTC. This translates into CASSSIQGQNYGYTF.

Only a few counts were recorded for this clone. The CDR3 loop reads CASSLPGATGELFF. For the CDR3, the DNA is TGTGCCAGCAGCTTACCGGGGGCAACCGGGGAGCTGTTTTTT. The chain links TRBV7-6 to TRBJ2-2; D assignment may be TRBD1 or TRBD2 (6 bases each). This CDR3 has 14 amino acids. The V end lost 2 bases, the J end lost 5 bases, and 9 bases lay between the germline ends. Germline V gene sequence: CDR1 SGHVS, CDR2 FNYEAQ.

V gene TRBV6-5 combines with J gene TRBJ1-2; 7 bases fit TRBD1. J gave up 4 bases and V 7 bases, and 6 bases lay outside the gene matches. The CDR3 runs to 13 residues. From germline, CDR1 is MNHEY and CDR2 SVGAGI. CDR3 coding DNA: TGTGCCAGCATGGGGGGGACAGTCTATGGCTACACCTTC. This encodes CASMGGTVYGYTF.